One and the same sample provided the 22 T cell receptor beta chains below, sequenced in a study of control samples from healthy donors and cancer patients. The table came from immunoSEQ multiplex PCR; TCRdb's copy has only in-frame clones and leaves some out. The repertoire has 90,000 to 120,000 clones, approximately 82% of them found once; the top ten carry under 8.5%. Sequencing was carried out using blood. Receptor source: a young man in good health.

The chain couples TRBV7-2 to TRBJ1-2; D remains unclear. CDR3 length: 13 residues. Per the germline V gene, CDR1 is SGHTA and CDR2 is FQGNSA. Trimming took off 1 base at V and 8 bases at J, with 11 bases between the two ends. CDR3 sequence (DNA): TGTGCCAGCAGCTTAGGACTCCTGGGGGGCTACACCTTC. It specifies CASSLGLLGGYTF.

The CDR3 nucleotides read TGTGCCAGCAGCTCCGCCCGGGGTCACAAGTTCTTC. This codes for CASSSARGHKFF. This chain joins TRBV6-5 and TRBJ2-1, with a weak D call TRBD2 (5 bases). CDR1 is MNHEY, CDR2 SVGAGI, per germline. The length of the CDR3 is 12 residues. Trimming removed 6 bases at V and 14 bases at J, with 17 bases between.

This clone has just one count. The chain recombines TRBV7-2 with TRBJ1-1; D may be TRBD1 (5 bases). Per germline, CDR1 SGHTA and CDR2 FQGNSA. V shed 5 bases and J shed 4 bases, with 17 bases lying between them. The CDR3 has 15 residues. The CDR3 region is CASSPPIGRGTEAFF. CDR3 coding DNA: TGTGCCAGCAGCCCACCGATCGGGAGGGGCACTGAAGCTTTCTTT.

The V call is TRBV14, the J call TRBJ1-1; weak D call: TRBD1 (5 bases). Between the trimmed V and J ends, which lost 4 bases and 0 bases, there was a span of 12 bases. Germline V gene data show CDR1 as SGHDN and CDR2 as FVKESK. The CDR3 consists of 15 residues. The CDR3 is CASSPQMTVNTEAFF. The CDR3 DNA sequence: TGTGCCAGCAGCCCGCAAATGACAGTGAACACTGAAGCTTTCTTT.

This clone was counted between two and nine times. The V call is TRBV25-1, the J call TRBJ1-1; D perhaps matches TRBD1 (5 bases). V dropped 3 bases and J dropped 0 bases, with 17 bases sitting between them. Germline V lookup: CDR1 MGHDK, CDR2 SYGVNS. The CDR3 spans 17 residues. The CDR3 loop reads CASSEGVGGLLNTEAFF. CDR3 nucleotide sequence: TGTGCCAGCAGTGAGGGAGTTGGGGGGTTATTGAACACTGAAGCTTTCTTT.

J is TRBJ1-5 and V is TRBV28; D not certain. Germline CDR1 and CDR2: MDHEN and SYDVKM. V dropped 8 bases and J dropped 6 bases, with 14 bases sitting between them. This CDR3 spans 13 amino acids. CDR3 bases: TGTGCCAGCGGTGGAGGGCCCGGTCAGCCCCAGCATTTT. As protein: CASGGGPGQPQHF. Looking up the rest from reference TRBV28 and TRBJ1-5 gives the full variable domain: DVKVTQSSRYLVKRTGEKVFLECVQDMDHENMFWYRQDPGLGLRLIYFSYDVKMKEKGDIPEGYSVSREKKERFSLILESASTNQTSMYLCASGGGPGQPQHFGDGTRLSIL.

The J gene is TRBJ1-2, the V gene TRBV10-3, with a tentative D call TRBD1 (5 bases). The CDR3 covers 13 residues. Trimming stripped 2 bases from V and 4 bases from J, with 8 bases between. Germline V gene lookup returns CDR1 ENHRY and CDR2 SYGVKD. CDR3 sequence: CAISEGAGYGYTF. The CDR3 DNA is TGTGCCATCAGTGAGGGGGCAGGCTATGGCTACACCTTC.

The rearrangement uses TRBV28 and TRBJ2-1, with D possibly being TRBD2 (6 bases). The CDR3 covers 17 residues. Germline assignment: CDR1 MDHEN and CDR2 SYDVKM. The V end was cut by 5 bases, the J end by 0 bases, with 17 bases between. As DNA, the CDR3 is TGTGCCAGCAGTCCCCGTGCCGCGGGGAGCTCCTACAATGAGCAGTTCTTC. Amino acid sequence: CASSPRAAGSSYNEQFF.

The chain recombines TRBV27 with TRBJ1-2; 9 bases are shared with TRBD1. With V trimmed by 4 bases and J by 8 bases, 11 bases remained unmatched. CDR3 length: 15 amino acids. CDR1 and CDR2 (germline): MNHEY, SMNVEV (reference sequence). The CDR3 coding sequence is TGTGCCAGCAGTTCTCCGGACAGGGGCCCTAGGGGCTACACCTTC. Its translation is CASSSPDRGPRGYTF.

This clone was counted once. This rearrangement joins TRBV18 to TRBJ2-2, with D possibly matching TRBD1 (6 bases). CDR1 is KGHSH and CDR2 is LQKENI in the germline V gene. This CDR3 has 16 residues. V shed 0 bases and J shed 3 bases, with 11 bases lying between them. DNA of the CDR3: TGTGCCAGCTCACCACCGGAGACAGGAGACACCGGGGAGCTGTTTTTT. Translation: CASSPPETGDTGELFF.

This chain joins TRBV12-5 and TRBJ1-6; TRBD1 matches at 9 bases. Germline assignment: CDR1 LGHNT and CDR2 FRNRAP. V shed 2 bases and J 0 bases; nucleotides not matched to a gene: 20. The CDR3 spans 23 residues. CDR3 loop: CASGLYAWPGDRASSSYNSPLHF. The CDR3 DNA reads as TGTGCTAGTGGTTTGTACGCCTGGCCGGGGGACAGGGCATCAAGCTCCTATAATTCACCCCTCCACTTT.

The V call is TRBV19, the J call TRBJ1-6, with 7 bases lining up with TRBD1. V trimming: 7 bases; J trimming: 10 bases; junction bases outside the gene matches: 19. This CDR3 has 17 amino acids. The V gene's germline CDR1 is LNHDA and CDR2 SQIVND (reference sequence). CDR3 nucleotide sequence: TGTGCCAGTACGGGAGATGCTACAGGGGCCCGGAGCTCACCCCTCCACTTT. It is translated as CASTGDATGARSSPLHF.

The chain has TRBV4-3 and TRBJ2-7; D might be TRBD1 (5 bases). V lost 1 base, J lost 2 bases, and 12 bases lay in between. CDR3 length equals 15 residues. Germline CDR1 and CDR2: LGHNA and YSLEER. The CDR3 DNA reads TGCGCCAGCAGCCAAGGCGCTAGGGGAACCTACGAGCAGTACTTC. Protein product: CASSQGARGTYEQYF.

The chain joins TRBV19 to TRBJ1-1; 8 bases map to TRBD1. The CDR3 totals 13 residues. Germline V gives CDR1 LNHDA, CDR2 SQIVND (reference sequence). V shed 8 bases, J shed 4 bases, and the junction held 6 bases outside the gene matches. The DNA for the CDR3 is TGTGCCAGTTCGACAGGGGAGGGCACTGAAGCTTTCTTT. It is translated as CASSTGEGTEAFF.

Here the CDR3 reads CASSYSQDRNYEQYF. The DNA for the CDR3 is TGTGCCAGCAGTTACTCTCAGGACAGGAACTACGAGCAGTACTTC. This chain links TRBV6-6 with TRBJ2-7; 7 bases match TRBD1. With 0 bases clipped from V and 3 bases from J, the junction kept 5 bases outside the gene matches. The CDR3 totals 15 residues. In germline, CDR1 is MNHNY, CDR2 SVGAGI (reference sequence).

The chain combines TRBV7-2 with TRBJ1-2; perhaps TRBD1 as D (6 bases). Germline CDR1 reads SGHTA; CDR2 reads FQGNSA. Trimming pared 5 bases from V and 2 bases from J, leaving 15 bases between. The CDR3 runs 15 residues. The CDR3 sequence: CASSLSSGQNYGYTF. The CDR3 DNA is TGTGCCAGCAGCCTCAGCAGCGGACAGAACTATGGCTACACCTTC.

This rearrangement joins TRBV27 to TRBJ1-4; no clear D. Germline CDR1 is MNHEY and CDR2 is SMNVEV (reference sequence). CDR3 length: 14 residues. V shed 5 bases and J shed 4 bases, with 11 bases lying between them. As DNA, the CDR3 is TGTGCCAGCAGTCCTATCGACCTTAATGAAAAACTGTTTTTT. Encoded protein: CASSPIDLNEKLFF.

In this sample, this clone turned up a few times. This chain links TRBV28 with TRBJ1-5; the match to TRBD1 covers 7 bases. The CDR3 runs 15 residues. V trimming: 4 bases; J trimming: 2 bases; junction bases outside the gene matches: 5. The germline V gene has CDR1 MDHEN and CDR2 SYDVKM. The CDR3 coding sequence is TGTGCCAGCAGTTCCTTCCAGGGGGGCAATCAGCCCCAGCATTTT. Translation gives CASSSFQGGNQPQHF. Full variable domain (remainder filled in from reference TRBV28 and TRBJ1-5): DVKVTQSSRYLVKRTGEKVFLECVQDMDHENMFWYRQDPGLGLRLIYFSYDVKMKEKGDIPEGYSVSREKKERFSLILESASTNQTSMYLCASSSFQGGNQPQHFGDGTRLSIL.

This sequence joins TRBV9 and TRBJ2-3; 8 bases match TRBD2. The germline CDR1 and CDR2 sequences are SGDLS and YYNGEE. Trimming removed 0 bases from V and 3 bases from J; junction bases left unmatched: 9. The CDR3 spans 17 residues. The DNA for the CDR3 is TGTGCCAGCAGCGTAGATGGCGGGGGGTGGAGAACAGATACGCAGTATTTT. It is translated as CASSVDGGGWRTDTQYF.

The chain is built from TRBV6-5 and TRBJ1-2; D possibly corresponds to TRBD1 (6 bases). Trimming cost V 6 bases and J 8 bases, with 13 bases left between them. This CDR3 is 12 amino acids long. The germline V gene encodes CDR1 MNHEY and CDR2 SVGAGI. The CDR3: CASSRGNSGYTF. DNA for the CDR3: TGTGCCAGCAGCAGGGGTAATTCGGGCTACACCTTC.

This chain connects TRBV27 to TRBJ1-2, with 8 positions matching TRBD1. With V trimmed by 4 bases and J by 7 bases, 14 bases remained unmatched. The V gene's germline CDR1 is MNHEY and CDR2 SMNVEV (reference sequence). The CDR3 sequence is 16 residues long. The CDR3 here is CASSSVTGGRLFGYTF. CDR3 nucleotide sequence: TGTGCCAGCAGTTCGGTCACAGGGGGTAGACTGTTTGGCTACACCTTC.

The chain links TRBV7-8 to TRBJ2-2; tentatively, D is TRBD1 (5 bases). Germline CDR1 and CDR2: SGHVS and FQNEAQ. Trimming removed 2 bases at V and 6 bases at J, with 13 bases between. The CDR3 is made up of 15 amino acids. CDR3 loop: CASSLSGNSAGELFF. CDR3 DNA: TGTGCCAGCAGCTTATCAGGGAATTCGGCCGGGGAGCTGTTTTTT.